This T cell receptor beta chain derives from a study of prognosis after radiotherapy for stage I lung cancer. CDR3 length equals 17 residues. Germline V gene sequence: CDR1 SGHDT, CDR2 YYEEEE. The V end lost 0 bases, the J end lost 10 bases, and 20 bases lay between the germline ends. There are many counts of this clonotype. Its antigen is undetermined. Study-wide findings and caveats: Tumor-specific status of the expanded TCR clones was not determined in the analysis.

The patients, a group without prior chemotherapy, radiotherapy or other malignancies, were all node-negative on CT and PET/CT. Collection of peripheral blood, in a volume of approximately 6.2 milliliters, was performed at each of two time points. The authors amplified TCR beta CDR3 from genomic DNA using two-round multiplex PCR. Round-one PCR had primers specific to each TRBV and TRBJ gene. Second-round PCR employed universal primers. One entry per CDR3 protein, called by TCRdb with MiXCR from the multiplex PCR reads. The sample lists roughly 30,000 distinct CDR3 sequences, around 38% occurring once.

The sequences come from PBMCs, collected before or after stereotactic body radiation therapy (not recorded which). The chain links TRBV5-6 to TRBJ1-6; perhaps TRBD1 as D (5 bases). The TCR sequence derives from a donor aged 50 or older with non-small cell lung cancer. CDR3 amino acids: CASSLVGQFGFGSPLHF. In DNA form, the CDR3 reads TGTGCCAGCAGCTTGGTCGGACAATTTGGTTTTGGGTCACCCCTCCACTTT.